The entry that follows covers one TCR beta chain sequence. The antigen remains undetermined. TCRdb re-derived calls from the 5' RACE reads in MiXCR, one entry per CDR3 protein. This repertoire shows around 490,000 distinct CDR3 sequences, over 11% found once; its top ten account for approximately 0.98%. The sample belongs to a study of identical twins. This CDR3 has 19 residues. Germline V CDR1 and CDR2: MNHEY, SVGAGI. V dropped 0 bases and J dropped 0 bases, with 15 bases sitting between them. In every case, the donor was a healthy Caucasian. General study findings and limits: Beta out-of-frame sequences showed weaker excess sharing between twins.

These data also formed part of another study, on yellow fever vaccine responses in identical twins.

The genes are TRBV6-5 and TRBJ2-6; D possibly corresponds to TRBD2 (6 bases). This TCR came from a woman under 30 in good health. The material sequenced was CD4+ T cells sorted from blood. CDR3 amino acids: CASSYSWRASSSGANVLTF. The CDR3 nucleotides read TGTGCCAGCAGTTACTCGTGGAGGGCCTCCAGCTCTGGGGCCAACGTCCTGACTTTC.